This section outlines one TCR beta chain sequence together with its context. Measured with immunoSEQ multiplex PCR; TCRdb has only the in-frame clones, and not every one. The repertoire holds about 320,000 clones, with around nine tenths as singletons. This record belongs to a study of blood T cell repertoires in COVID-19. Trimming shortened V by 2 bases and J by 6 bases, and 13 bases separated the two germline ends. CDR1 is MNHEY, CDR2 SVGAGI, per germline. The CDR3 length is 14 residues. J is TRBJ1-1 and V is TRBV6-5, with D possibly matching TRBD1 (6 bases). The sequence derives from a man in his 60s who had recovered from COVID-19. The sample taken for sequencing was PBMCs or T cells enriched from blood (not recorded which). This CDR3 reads CASSYTNTGPEAFF. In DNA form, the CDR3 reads TGTGCCAGCAGTTACACTAATACAGGGCCTGAAGCTTTCTTT.